The clone carrying this T cell receptor (beta chain) was seen once. Its target is unknown. These data come from a study of PD-L1 blockade in urothelial cancer. For the study at large: It was at some point between 2013 and 2014 that patients started atezolizumab at 1,200 mg intravenously every 3 weeks. The study, taken as a whole, reports: Clonality of blood TCR below the median before treatment predicted better survival.

Indicated time point: pretreatment peripheral blood. Clones were sequenced by immunoSEQ multiplex PCR, and TCRdb holds only the in-frame ones, with some missing. The top ten clones hold over 13% of a sample with under 95,000 clones, about 83% of them seen once. The V end lost 2 bases, the J end lost 5 bases, and 13 bases lay between the germline ends. The CDR3 runs 15 residues. Germline-derived CDR1 and CDR2 are SEHNR and FQNEAQ (reference sequence). The genes are TRBV7-9 and TRBJ2-1; D is undetermined. This sequence was found in a man aged 55 to 69 with urothelial cancer. The sequencing here drew on PBMCs, taken around atezolizumab (anti-PD-L1) treatment. CDR3 DNA: TGTGCCAGCAGCTTAAACCTCCGGTCCCACAATGAGCAGTTCTTC. Protein: CASSLNLRSHNEQFF.